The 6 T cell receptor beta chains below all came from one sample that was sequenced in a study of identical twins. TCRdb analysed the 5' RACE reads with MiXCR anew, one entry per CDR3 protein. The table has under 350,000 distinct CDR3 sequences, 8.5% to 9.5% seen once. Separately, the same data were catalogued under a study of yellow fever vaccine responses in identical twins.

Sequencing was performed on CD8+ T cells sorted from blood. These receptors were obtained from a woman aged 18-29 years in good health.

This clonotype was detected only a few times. The CDR3 reads CASSPWDGSRLEKLFF. The CDR3 DNA reads TGTGCCAGCAGCCCCTGGGACGGCTCGAGATTGGAAAAACTGTTTTTT. The chain carries TRBV7-9 and TRBJ1-4; D possibly corresponds to TRBD1 (5 bases). The CDR3 extends over 16 amino acids. In germline, CDR1 is SEHNR, CDR2 FQNEAQ (reference sequence). Trimming took off 5 bases at V and 8 bases at J, with 21 bases between the two ends.

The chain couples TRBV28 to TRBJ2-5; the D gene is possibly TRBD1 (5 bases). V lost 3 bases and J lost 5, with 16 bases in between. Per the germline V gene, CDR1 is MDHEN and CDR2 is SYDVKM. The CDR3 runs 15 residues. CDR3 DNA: TGTGCCAGCAGTTTCCAACAGGCCGACGGGGAGACCCAGTACTTC. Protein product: CASSFQQADGETQYF.

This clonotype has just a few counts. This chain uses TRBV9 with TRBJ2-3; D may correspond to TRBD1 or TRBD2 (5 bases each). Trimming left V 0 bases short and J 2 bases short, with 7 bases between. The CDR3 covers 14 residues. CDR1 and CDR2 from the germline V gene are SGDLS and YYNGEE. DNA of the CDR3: TGTGCCAGCAGCGTAGGGGGGTTCACAGATACGCAGTATTTT. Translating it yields CASSVGGFTDTQYF.

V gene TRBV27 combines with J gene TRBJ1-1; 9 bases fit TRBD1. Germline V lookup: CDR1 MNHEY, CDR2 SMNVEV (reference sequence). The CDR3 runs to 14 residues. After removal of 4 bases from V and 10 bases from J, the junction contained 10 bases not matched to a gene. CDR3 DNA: TGTGCCAGCAGTTCGCTTACAGGGGGCGGAGGAGCTTTCTTT. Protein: CASSSLTGGGGAFF.

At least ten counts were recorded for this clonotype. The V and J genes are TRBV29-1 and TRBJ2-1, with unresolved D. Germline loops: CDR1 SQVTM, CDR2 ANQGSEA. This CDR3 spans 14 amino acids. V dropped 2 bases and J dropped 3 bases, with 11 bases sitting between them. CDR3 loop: CSVESPGRYNEQFF. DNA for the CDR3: TGCAGCGTTGAATCCCCTGGACGCTACAATGAGCAGTTCTTC.

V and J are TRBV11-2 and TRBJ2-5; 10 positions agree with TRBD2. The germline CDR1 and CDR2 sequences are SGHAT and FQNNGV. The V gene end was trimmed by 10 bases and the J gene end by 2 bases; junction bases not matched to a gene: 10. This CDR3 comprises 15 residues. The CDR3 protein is CATVSGGGIQETQYF. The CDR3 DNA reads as TGTGCCACCGTAAGCGGGGGGGGTATTCAAGAGACCCAGTACTTC.